Listed here is a single T cell receptor beta chain. This entry is derived from a study of brain T cells in children with intractable seizures. The assay was immunoSEQ multiplex PCR, and TCRdb's table has in-frame clones only and misses some. The sample holds 300,000 to 400,000 clones; roughly 92% are singletons and the top ten take under 7%. With 6 bases clipped from V and 5 bases from J, the junction kept 9 bases outside the gene matches. The CDR3 is 13 residues long. Germline CDR1 SQVTM, CDR2 ANQGSEA. Time point in this sample: blood from clinic visit 5 months post-surgery; TSC patient then seizure free.

The input for sequencing was peripheral blood, taken more than 4 months after surgery. This clonotype was obtained from a boy in the first two years of life with tuberous sclerosis and intractable seizures. The V and J genes are TRBV29-1 and TRBJ2-5, with TRBD1 matching over 7 bases. CDR3 in DNA: TGCAGCGTAGAGACAGGGCGAGGCGAGACCCAGTACTTC. This gives the protein CSVETGRGETQYF.